The 21 T cell receptor beta chains listed next were all sequenced from one sample in a study of response to subunit inactivated influenza vaccine. TCRdb re-analysed the RT-PCR reads in MiXCR, keeping a single row per CDR3 protein. Of about 650,000 distinct CDR3 sequences listed, approximately 15% are singletons. This specimen consisted of PBMCs from blood, obtained 11 to 12 days after vaccination. The source of these receptors is a man aged 50-60 years who received an inactivated influenza vaccine.

The CDR3 sequence is CASSLGQLLSEQYF. The CDR3 DNA reads as TGTGCCAGCAGCTTGGGACAGCTCCTCTCCGAGCAGTACTTC. V gene TRBV7-2 combines with J gene TRBJ2-7, with 7 bases fitting TRBD1. This CDR3 region has 14 residues. Germline lookup yields CDR1 SGHTA and CDR2 FQGNSA. Trimming removed 3 bases from V and 6 bases from J; junction bases left unmatched: 8.

This clonotype was found many times. V usage is TRBV7-6 and J usage is TRBJ2-3; TRBD2 aligns across 11 bases. Germline CDR1 SGHVS, CDR2 FNYEAQ. Trimming at V came to 1 base and at J to 4 bases, leaving 10 bases not matched to a gene. The CDR3 is 18 amino acids. The CDR3 sequence: CASSLEGPSGGSADTQYF. CDR3 in DNA: TGTGCCAGCAGCTTAGAAGGTCCTAGCGGGGGGTCGGCAGATACGCAGTATTTT.

This clonotype was detected a few times. The chain employs TRBV4-3 and TRBJ1-2; 12 bases are shared with TRBD1. CDR3 length: 17 residues. V lost 0 bases to trimming and J lost 5 bases; unmatched junction nucleotides: 7. In germline, CDR1 is LGHNA, CDR2 YSLEER. CDR3 residues: CASSQDPGQGASYGYTF. Written as DNA, the CDR3 is TGCGCCAGCAGCCAAGATCCGGGACAGGGGGCGTCTTATGGCTACACCTTC.

The rearrangement links TRBV7-2 to TRBJ2-7, with D possibly matching TRBD2 (5 bases). Trimming shortened V by 5 bases and J by 2 bases, and 10 bases separated the two germline ends. Germline CDR1 is SGHTA and CDR2 is FQGNSA. The CDR3 covers 13 residues. CDR3 residues: CASSRLSPYEQYF. In DNA form, the CDR3 reads TGTGCCAGCAGCCGACTAAGCCCCTACGAGCAGTACTTC.

In DNA form, the CDR3 reads TGCGCCAGCAGCCTGGAGTCCCGACGCGAGGCGTACGAGCAGTACTTC. This gives the protein CASSLESRREAYEQYF. This sequence joins TRBV5-1 and TRBJ2-7; D remains unclear. CDR1 is SGHRS, CDR2 YFSETQ, per germline. Trimming removed 4 bases at V and 4 bases at J, with 21 bases between. The CDR3 length is 16 residues.

This clonotype is a singleton in its sample. This chain joins TRBV2 and TRBJ2-2, with TRBD2 as a possible D gene (5 bases). CDR3 length: 15 amino acids. V was trimmed by 3 bases and J by 0 bases, leaving 8 bases between them. Germline CDR1 SNHLY, CDR2 FYNNEI. The CDR3 coding sequence is TGTGCCAGCAGTGATCCGGGAACGAACACCGGGGAGCTGTTTTTT. Translating gives CASSDPGTNTGELFF.

Only a few counts were recorded for this clonotype. This rearrangement joins TRBV6-2 or TRBV6-3 to TRBJ2-2, with TRBD2 matching over 11 bases. Germline CDR1 reads MNHEY; CDR2 reads SVGEGT. Trimming at V came to 4 bases and at J to 6 bases, leaving 10 bases not matched to a gene. CDR3 length equals 17 residues. CDR3 sequence (DNA): TGTGCCAGCAGTTTCCGACGACTAGCGGGAAGAGCCGGGGAGCTGTTTTTT. Amino acids: CASSFRRLAGRAGELFF.

The sample holds many counts of this clonotype. V gene TRBV15 combines with J gene TRBJ1-5, with D possibly matching TRBD1 (6 bases). This CDR3 contains 18 residues. The V gene's germline CDR1 is LNHNV and CDR2 YYDKDF (reference sequence). Deletions cut 0 bases from V and 2 bases from J, with 17 bases between. The CDR3 sequence is CATSRDPGDIGGNQPQHF. CDR3 in DNA: TGTGCCACCAGCAGAGATCCGGGGGACATTGGGGGCAATCAGCCCCAGCATTTT.

This clonotype was counted between two and nine times. The chain uses TRBV9 and TRBJ2-5, with D hard to call. The CDR3 is 13 amino acids. V lost 0 bases, J lost 5 bases, and 8 bases lay in between. Germline values: CDR1 SGDLS, CDR2 YYNGEE. Written as DNA, the CDR3 is TGTGCCAGCAGCGTAGAGGTTGGGGAGACCCAGTACTTC. As protein: CASSVEVGETQYF.

This clonotype showed up just a few times. The chain has TRBV15 and TRBJ2-5; 11 bases are a match to TRBD2. Germline CDR1 reads LNHNV; CDR2 reads YYDKDF (reference sequence). This CDR3 spans 16 amino acids. V was clipped by 0 bases and J by 4 bases; unmatched bases: 4. As DNA, the CDR3 is TGTGCCACCAGCAGAGAAACTAGCGGGGGATTAGAGACCCAGTACTTC. Amino acids: CATSRETSGGLETQYF.

This clonotype was counted between two and nine times. V is TRBV20-1 and J is TRBJ2-3; 10 bases agree with TRBD2. Germline V gene data show CDR1 as DFQATT and CDR2 as SNEGSKA (reference sequence). Germline trimming cut 2 bases from V and 9 bases from J; bases unmatched to any gene: 8. This CDR3 spans 14 amino acids. The CDR3 spells CSARSLAGVTTQYF. CDR3 DNA: TGCAGTGCTAGAAGTCTAGCGGGAGTTACGACGCAGTATTTT.

This chain connects TRBV7-6 to TRBJ2-7; 7 nucleotides match TRBD1. The CDR3 has 14 amino acids. CDR1 and CDR2 (germline): SGHVS, FNYEAQ. Trimming at V came to 5 bases and at J to 3 bases, leaving 7 bases not matched to a gene. CDR3 residues: CASSRQTGNYEQYF. For the CDR3, the DNA is TGTGCCAGCAGCCGACAGACAGGGAACTACGAGCAGTACTTC.

In this sample, this clonotype turned up a few times. The V gene is TRBV12-3 or TRBV12-4, the J gene TRBJ2-2; D might be TRBD1 or TRBD2, each matching 5 bases. The CDR3 consists of 14 residues. The V gene lost 8 bases and the J gene lost 9 bases, with 19 bases spanning the gap. CDR3 protein: CASGDGVGYRELFF. The CDR3 bases are TGTGCCAGCGGGGACGGGGTTGGATACCGGGAGCTGTTTTTT.

This clonotype was picked up many times. J is TRBJ2-5 and V is TRBV5-1; the match to TRBD1 covers 9 bases. The V segment lost 4 bases and the J segment 1 base; nucleotides outside the gene matches: 2. This CDR3 contains 14 residues. Germline CDR1 SGHRS, CDR2 YFSETQ. For the CDR3, the DNA is TGCGCCAGCAGCCCGGGACAGGGCCAAGAGACCCAGTACTTC. Protein product: CASSPGQGQETQYF. Complete variable domain (other parts from reference TRBV5-1 and TRBJ2-5): KAGVTQTPRYLIKTRGQQVTLSCSPISGHRSVSWYQQTPGQGLQFLFEYFSETQRNKGNFPGRFSGRQFSNSRSEMNVSTLELGDSALYLCASSPGQGQETQYFGPGTRLLVL.

V is TRBV3-1 and J is TRBJ1-1; tentatively, D is TRBD1 (5 bases). The V gene lost 2 bases and the J gene lost 8 bases, with 15 bases spanning the gap. There are 14 residues in the CDR3. The V gene's germline CDR1 is LGHDT and CDR2 YNNKEL (reference sequence). CDR3 coding DNA: TGTGCCAGCAGCCAACAGGGCCCCAGGTCCGAAGCTTTCTTT. Translation: CASSQQGPRSEAFF.

The sample holds a few counts of this clonotype. This chain links TRBV12-3 or TRBV12-4 with TRBJ2-7, with 9 nucleotides matching TRBD1. The CDR3 has 15 amino acids. V gave up 7 bases and J gave up 6 bases; unmatched junction bases: 13. This CDR3 reads CASTSTGGGLREQYF. For the CDR3, the DNA is TGTGCCAGCACCTCGACAGGGGGAGGTCTCCGCGAGCAGTACTTC.

The chain is built from TRBV12-3 or TRBV12-4 and TRBJ1-5; possibly TRBD1 for D (5 bases). The V end lost 6 bases, the J end lost 3 bases, and 18 bases lay between the germline ends. There are 16 residues in the CDR3. CDR3 bases: TGTGCCAGCAGCCAGTTGCAGGGTGGGGTCAATCAGCCCCAGCATTTT. Encoded protein: CASSQLQGGVNQPQHF.

This clonotype was detected only a few times. The rearrangement joins TRBV20-1 to TRBJ2-7; 7 nucleotides match TRBD1. Germline CDR1 DFQATT, CDR2 SNEGSKA (reference sequence). The CDR3 runs to 14 residues. The V segment lost 3 bases and the J segment 0 bases; nucleotides outside the gene matches: 5. CDR3 region: CSARDRITSYEQYF. The DNA of the CDR3 is TGCAGTGCTAGGGACAGGATTACCTCCTACGAGCAGTACTTC.

The table lists this clonotype with many counts. The chain carries TRBV11-2 and TRBJ2-7; no definite D call. CDR1 SGHAT and CDR2 FQNNGV come from the germline V gene. The CDR3 is 10 amino acids. Trimming removed 4 bases at V and 2 bases at J, with 0 bases between. Here the CDR3 reads CASSSYEQYF. CDR3 in DNA: TGTGCCAGCAGCTCCTACGAGCAGTACTTC.

The chain couples TRBV6-2 or TRBV6-3 to TRBJ2-1, with 9 bases aligning to TRBD2. V lost 0 bases, J lost 3 bases, and 12 bases stayed unmatched. CDR3 length equals 19 residues. Germline loops: CDR1 MNHEY, CDR2 SVGEGT. This CDR3 is CASSYSLLAGEFNYNEQFF. CDR3 DNA: TGTGCCAGCAGTTACTCCCTTTTAGCGGGGGAATTCAACTACAATGAGCAGTTCTTC.

Turning to this clonotype: A read error may explain this, as a much larger clone is one base away. The chain is built from TRBV7-2 and TRBJ1-5; tentatively, D is TRBD1 (5 bases). Germline CDR1 SGHTA, CDR2 FQGNSA. Trimming pared 0 bases from V and 4 bases from J, leaving 10 bases between. CDR3 length equals 15 residues. The chain's CDR3 is CTSSLAAGRNQPQHF. DNA for the CDR3: TGTACCAGCAGCTTAGCGGCAGGGCGGAATCAGCCCCAGCATTTT.